What follows are 31 T cell receptor beta chains derived from one specimen sequenced in a study of chemoradiotherapy in HPV16-positive cancers. Some clones are missing from TCRdb's copy, which holds only in-frame ones; the method was immunoSEQ multiplex PCR. This sample carries some 11,000 clones, less than 75% of them seen once, and the ten largest clones take roughly a sixth. The material was obtained from a patient who underwent chemoradiotherapy. The origin of the receptors is a human donor with HPV-associated anogenital cancer.

The chain uses TRBV27 and TRBJ2-7; maybe TRBD2 (7 bases). V was cut by 3 bases and J by 4 bases, with 16 bases left in between. Germline V CDR1 and CDR2: MNHEY, SMNVEV (reference sequence). The CDR3 consists of 15 residues. CDR3 sequence (DNA): TGTGCCAGCAGTTTTAGGGAGGGGCAGGGGTACGAGCAGTACTTC. Translated, it gives CASSFREGQGYEQYF.

V usage is TRBV4-1 and J usage is TRBJ2-5, with D possibly TRBD1 on 6 matching bases. Between the trimmed V and J ends, which lost 0 bases and 3 bases, there was a span of 11 bases. The CDR3 contains 15 residues. Per germline, CDR1 MGHRA and CDR2 YSYEKL. CDR3 coding DNA: TGCGCCAGCAGCCAAGAGGGCAGGGGAGAAGAGACCCAGTACTTC. Translation gives CASSQEGRGEETQYF.

The chain's CDR3 is CAWSYGSGANVLTF. For the CDR3, the DNA is TGTGCCTGGAGCTACGGGTCTGGGGCCAACGTCCTGACTTTC. The rearrangement uses TRBV30 and TRBJ2-6, with D hard to call. This CDR3 contains 14 residues. Per the germline V gene, CDR1 is GTSNPN and CDR2 is SVGIG (reference sequence). V was clipped by 3 bases and J by 1 base, with 7 bases between them. Supplemented by reference TRBV30 and TRBJ2-6, the full variable domain reads SQTIHQWPATLVQPVGSPLSLECTVEGTSNPNLYWYRQAAGRGLQLLFYSVGIGQISSEVPQNLSASRPQDRQFILSSKKLLLSDSGFYLCAWSYGSGANVLTFGAGSRLTVL.

The chain employs TRBV28 and TRBJ2-7; D ambiguous. Per the germline V gene, CDR1 is MDHEN and CDR2 is SYDVKM. The V and J ends lost 2 bases and 1 base respectively, with 3 bases between them. The length of the CDR3 is 12 residues. The CDR3, as DNA: TGTGCCAGCAGTTTACCGTCCTACGAGCAGTACTTC. Protein sequence: CASSLPSYEQYF.

This clone was found a few times. The chain combines TRBV4-1 with TRBJ2-6, with 9 bases matching TRBD2. Looked up from germline, CDR1 is MGHRA and CDR2 is YSYEKL. J gave up 1 base and V 4 bases, and 5 bases lay outside the gene matches. The CDR3 contains 17 residues. The CDR3 nucleotides are TGCGCCAGCAGCCTGACTAGCGGCGGTTCTGGGGCCAACGTCCTGACTTTC. It specifies CASSLTSGGSGANVLTF.

This sequence joins TRBV11-2 and TRBJ2-1; 9 nucleotides agree with TRBD1. There are 17 residues in the CDR3. V gave up 2 bases and J gave up 2 bases; unmatched junction bases: 7. Germline lookup yields CDR1 SGHAT and CDR2 FQNNGV. Written as DNA, the CDR3 is TGTGCCAGCAGCTTAACGACCGGGACAGGGCCCTACAATGAGCAGTTCTTC. It encodes CASSLTTGTGPYNEQFF.

V is TRBV7-2 and J is TRBJ1-1; perhaps TRBD1 as D (5 bases). From germline, CDR1 is SGHTA and CDR2 FQGNSA. This CDR3 contains 18 residues. With 0 bases removed from V and 1 base from J, the gap between germline ends came to 18 bases. The CDR3 coding sequence is TGTGCCAGCAGCTTAGCGGAAAGGGGAAGGGTGCGGAACACTGAAGCTTTCTTT. Translating it yields CASSLAERGRVRNTEAFF.

The chain uses TRBV19 and TRBJ2-1, with 7 positions matching TRBD2. CDR1 and CDR2 (germline): LNHDA, SQIVND (reference sequence). V trimming: 4 bases; J trimming: 5 bases; junction bases outside the gene matches: 8. This CDR3 spans 15 amino acids. The CDR3 reads CASSNPAGKDNEQFF. In DNA, the CDR3 is TGTGCCAGTAGTAATCCAGCGGGGAAAGACAATGAGCAGTTCTTC. The whole variable domain, remainder taken from reference TRBV19 and TRBJ2-1, is DGGITQSPKYLFRKEGQNVTLSCEQNLNHDAMYWYRQDPGQGLRLIYYSQIVNDFQKGDIAEGYSVSREKKESFPLTVTSAQKNPTAFYLCASSNPAGKDNEQFFGPGTRLTVL.

The chain joins TRBV19 to TRBJ2-7; a possible D gene is TRBD1 (6 bases). Trimming removed 3 bases from V and 3 bases from J, with 12 bases in between. The CDR3 contains 14 residues. The germline gives CDR1 LNHDA, CDR2 SQIVND (reference sequence). In DNA, the CDR3 is TGTGCCAGTAGTATTGACAGGAGCATCTACGAGCAGTACTTC. Protein sequence: CASSIDRSIYEQYF.

This chain connects TRBV7-8 to TRBJ2-3; 10 bases match TRBD1. Germline CDR1 SGHVS, CDR2 FQNEAQ. CDR3 length: 15 residues. The V segment lost 4 bases and the J segment 2 bases; nucleotides outside the gene matches: 3. CDR3 sequence (DNA): TGTGCCAGCAGCTCAGGGACAGGGGCCACAGATACGCAGTATTTT. This encodes CASSSGTGATDTQYF.

This sequence joins TRBV6-1 and TRBJ2-3; either TRBD1 or TRBD2 may supply D (5 bases each). V lost 11 bases and J lost 4, with 19 bases in between. The germline V gene has CDR1 MNHNS and CDR2 SASEGT. The CDR3 spans 14 residues. The CDR3 sequence is CALRGGSEADTQYF. The CDR3 DNA is TGTGCCTTGAGGGGCGGGTCAGAGGCAGATACGCAGTATTTT.

CDR3 coding DNA: TGTGCCAGCAGCGTAGTTTTTCTCCCCGGGGCCAAGACCCAGTACTTC. It is translated as CASSVVFLPGAKTQYF. The V and J genes are TRBV9 and TRBJ2-5; D may be TRBD1 or TRBD2 (5 bases each). Germline CDR1 and CDR2: SGDLS and YYNGEE. The ends were cut back, 0 bases at V and 6 bases at J, with 18 bases in the middle. This CDR3 contains 16 residues.

The chain employs TRBV6-6 and TRBJ1-1; D is ambiguous. CDR1 and CDR2 from the germline V gene are MNHNY and SVGAGI (reference sequence). This CDR3 has 12 amino acids. The V and J ends lost 2 bases and 6 bases respectively, with 7 bases between them. CDR3 DNA sequence: TGTGCCAGCAGTTACCCTGGGGCTGAAGCTTTCTTT. Translating gives CASSYPGAEAFF.

This sequence joins TRBV2 and TRBJ2-7; tentative D call: TRBD1 (6 bases). CDR1 and CDR2 (germline): SNHLY, FYNNEI. The CDR3 consists of 14 residues. Between the trimmed V and J ends, which lost 5 bases and 5 bases, there was a span of 16 bases. CDR3 protein: CASSPNPDSHEQYF. The DNA of the CDR3 is TGTGCCAGCAGTCCGAATCCGGACAGCCACGAGCAGTACTTC.

The V call is TRBV7-8, the J call TRBJ2-2; the D is unclear. Trimming stripped 5 bases from V and 4 bases from J, with 14 bases between. CDR1 is SGHVS, CDR2 FQNEAQ, per germline. The CDR3 has 15 residues. The CDR3 region has the DNA TGTGCCAGCAGCCCCCCGGGCGTCGGCACCGGGGAGCTGTTTTTT. This codes for CASSPPGVGTGELFF.

This clone was counted once. The chain carries TRBV19 and TRBJ2-1, with D perhaps TRBD1 or TRBD2 (5 bases each). The V end was cut by 1 base, the J end by 5 bases, with 6 bases between. The CDR3 is 13 amino acids. Looked up from germline, CDR1 is LNHDA and CDR2 is SQIVND (reference sequence). The DNA for the CDR3 is TGTGCCAGTAGTATAGGGGACCACAATGAGCAGTTCTTC. This sequence encodes CASSIGDHNEQFF.

The chain uses TRBV10-3 and TRBJ2-3, with 7 bases fitting TRBD1. This CDR3 comprises 17 residues. The V gene's germline CDR1 is ENHRY and CDR2 SYGVKD. V gave up 5 bases and J gave up 5 bases; unmatched junction bases: 16. CDR3: CAISLLGRGSSGDTQYF. CDR3 bases: TGTGCCATCAGTCTATTAGGCAGGGGGTCCTCTGGAGATACGCAGTATTTT.

The chain combines TRBV19 with TRBJ2-2; 7 nucleotides align to TRBD1. The CDR3 length is 16 residues. V dropped 2 bases and J dropped 4; count of bases not matched to a gene: 7. CDR1 LNHDA and CDR2 SQIVND come from the germline V gene (reference sequence). CDR3 in amino acids: CASSIPRGQSTGELFF. The CDR3, as DNA: TGTGCCAGTAGTATACCTAGGGGGCAAAGCACCGGGGAGCTGTTTTTT. Based on the CDR3 plus reference TRBV19 and TRBJ2-2, the full variable domain is DGGITQSPKYLFRKEGQNVTLSCEQNLNHDAMYWYRQDPGQGLRLIYYSQIVNDFQKGDIAEGYSVSREKKESFPLTVTSAQKNPTAFYLCASSIPRGQSTGELFFGEGSRLTVL.

This rearrangement joins TRBV14 to TRBJ2-1; perhaps TRBD1 as D (6 bases). The ends were cut back, 6 bases at V and 12 bases at J, with 12 bases in the middle. The CDR3 totals 11 residues. Germline values: CDR1 SGHDN, CDR2 FVKESK. Here the CDR3 reads CASSDRLWQFF. DNA of the CDR3: TGTGCCAGCAGTGACAGGTTATGGCAGTTCTTC. Based on the CDR3 plus reference TRBV14 and TRBJ2-1, the full variable domain is EAGVTQFPSHSVIEKGQTVTLRCDPISGHDNLYWYRRVMGKEIKFLLHFVKESKQDESGMPNNRFLAERTGGTYSTLKVQPAELEDSGVYFCASSDRLWQFFGPGTRLTVL.

The CDR3 sequence: CASSPRSGWNTEAFF. Written as DNA, the CDR3 is TGTGCCAGCAGCCCCCGGTCGGGATGGAACACTGAAGCTTTCTTT. The rearrangement joins TRBV11-1 to TRBJ1-1; D ambiguous. V lost 5 bases and J lost 1, with 14 bases in between. This CDR3 region has 15 residues. Germline V gene lookup returns CDR1 SGHAT and CDR2 FQDESV (reference sequence).

The chain recombines TRBV9 with TRBJ2-2, with 11 bases identical to TRBD1. Germline lookup yields CDR1 SGDLS and CDR2 YYNGEE. The CDR3 sequence is 18 residues long. Trimming at V came to 3 bases and at J to 4 bases, leaving 11 bases not matched to a gene. The CDR3 here is CASSAIRTGGAGTGELFF. The CDR3, as DNA: TGTGCCAGCAGCGCTATAAGGACAGGGGGCGCCGGCACCGGGGAGCTGTTTTTT.

This clone came up a few times. V is TRBV7-9 and J is TRBJ1-2; possibly TRBD1 for D (6 bases). V lost 1 base and J 7 bases, leaving 16 bases between the germline ends. This CDR3 has 15 amino acids. Germline V gene sequence: CDR1 SEHNR, CDR2 FQNEAQ (reference sequence). In nucleotides, the CDR3 is TGTGCCAGCAGCTTAGGGGACAACTATTCTTCTGGCTACACCTTC. Translating it yields CASSLGDNYSSGYTF. Filled out from reference TRBV7-9 and TRBJ1-2, the complete variable domain reads DTGVSQNPRHKITKRGQNVTFRCDPISEHNRLYWYRQTLGQGPEFLTYFQNEAQLEKSRLLSDRFSAERPKGSFSTLEIQRTEQGDSAMYLCASSLGDNYSSGYTFGSGTRLTVV.

The CDR3 DNA reads TGTGCCACCAGCAGGGGGGCAGACGGGGAGCTGTTTTTT. Encoded protein: CATSRGADGELFF. The chain uses TRBV15 and TRBJ2-2; D may be TRBD1 (6 bases). Germline V gene sequence: CDR1 LNHNV, CDR2 YYDKDF (reference sequence). The CDR3 is 13 residues long. V lost 3 bases and J 7 bases, leaving 9 bases between the germline ends.

This chain connects TRBV6-1 to TRBJ1-2; possible D gene TRBD1, 5 bases. The CDR3 has 12 amino acids. Germline V gene lookup returns CDR1 MNHNS and CDR2 SASEGT. V lost 5 bases, J lost 6 bases, and 10 bases lay in between. CDR3 sequence: CASSLRGDGYTF. CDR3 coding DNA: TGTGCCAGCAGTCTCCGGGGGGATGGCTACACCTTC.

The V gene is TRBV9, the J gene TRBJ2-3; maybe TRBD1 (6 bases). This CDR3 is 15 amino acids long. Germline CDR1 and CDR2: SGDLS and YYNGEE. Trimming stripped 4 bases from V and 1 base from J, with 13 bases between. The CDR3 DNA reads TGTGCCAGCAGCTACAAGGGGGAACGCACAGATACGCAGTATTTT. Protein product: CASSYKGERTDTQYF.

This clone occurred once. The chain joins TRBV7-8 to TRBJ1-5; the D is unclear. The ends were cut back, 1 base at V and 9 bases at J, with 13 bases in the middle. Per germline, CDR1 SGHVS and CDR2 FQNEAQ. The CDR3 spans 14 residues. This CDR3 reads CASSLVGLRSPQHF. The CDR3 nucleotides are TGTGCCAGCAGCTTAGTTGGCCTAAGATCGCCCCAGCATTTT.

This clone is medium-sized (0.01 to 0.1%). V is TRBV7-8 and J is TRBJ2-1, with 11 bases lining up with TRBD2. The J segment lost 6 bases and the V segment lost 1 base, leaving 11 bases of the junction unmatched. The CDR3 loop spans 18 amino acids. Germline V gene lookup returns CDR1 SGHVS and CDR2 FQNEAQ. The DNA for the CDR3 is TGTGCCAGCAGCTTAGACCATACAACTAGCGGGAGTGTCAATGAGCAGTTCTTC. Translated: CASSLDHTTSGSVNEQFF.

The V and J genes are TRBV28 and TRBJ1-5, with 9 nucleotides matching TRBD1. The CDR3 is 14 residues long. The ends lost 5 bases at V and 5 bases at J; junction bases unmatched: 4. CDR1 MDHEN and CDR2 SYDVKM come from the germline V gene. The CDR3 loop reads CASSLDRGYQPQHF. As DNA, the CDR3 is TGTGCCAGCAGTCTTGACAGGGGGTATCAGCCCCAGCATTTT.

This clone was seen a single time. The chain joins TRBV5-1 to TRBJ1-2; no firm D call. CDR3 length: 13 residues. Germline V CDR1 and CDR2: SGHRS, YFSETQ. V was cut by 4 bases and J by 3 bases, with 10 bases left in between. Here the CDR3 reads CASSRNPDYGYTF. As DNA, the CDR3 is TGCGCCAGCAGCCGGAATCCGGACTATGGCTACACCTTC.

The CDR3, as DNA: TGTGCCAGCAGCTTAGGCGCTACCACTGAAGCTTTCTTT. Residues: CASSLGATTEAFF. The chain couples TRBV7-9 to TRBJ1-1, with D unclear. The CDR3 sequence is 13 residues long. CDR1 is SEHNR, CDR2 FQNEAQ, per germline (reference sequence). Trimming cost V 1 base and J 4 bases, with 7 bases left between them.

The genes are TRBV30 and TRBJ1-1, with D uncertain. CDR1 is GTSNPN and CDR2 is SVGIG in the germline V gene (reference sequence). The CDR3 is made up of 15 amino acids. Trimming stripped 0 bases from V and 1 base from J, with 12 bases between. The CDR3 DNA is TGTGCCTGGAGTGTATCGGGGATACGGAACACTGAAGCTTTCTTT. It translates to CAWSVSGIRNTEAFF.